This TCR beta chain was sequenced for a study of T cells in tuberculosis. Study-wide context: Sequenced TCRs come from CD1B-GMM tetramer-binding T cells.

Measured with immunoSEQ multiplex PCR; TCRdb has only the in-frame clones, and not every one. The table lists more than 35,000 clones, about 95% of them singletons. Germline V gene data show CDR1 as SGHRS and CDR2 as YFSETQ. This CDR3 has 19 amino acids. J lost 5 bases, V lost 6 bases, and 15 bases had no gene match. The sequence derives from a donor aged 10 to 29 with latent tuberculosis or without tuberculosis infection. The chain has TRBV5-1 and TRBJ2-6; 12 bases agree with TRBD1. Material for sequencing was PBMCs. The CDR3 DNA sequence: TGCGCCAGCACCCCCCCGGGACAGGGGGCGTCCCTCTGGGCCAACGTCCTGACTTTC. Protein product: CASTPPGQGASLWANVLTF.